This paragraph covers one TCR beta chain sequence. This clonotype came up a few times. It has no known antigen specificity. No base-level quality is on record; no much larger clone is a single base apart. In the ophthalmopathy patients, disease was moderately to severely active, with a Clinical Activity Score of 3 or more, a NOSPECS grade of 4 or more, and a duration of less than 3 months. Any patient with an uncontrolled infection, another autoimmune disease, pregnancy or lactation was excluded. Diagnoses relied on clinical symptoms, serum thyroxine and TRAb, thyroid ultrasound and orbital computed tomography. Ficoll-Paque density gradient centrifugation was used to isolate PBMCs from about 9.4 ml of fresh peripheral blood. Total RNA was extracted using Trizol reagent, and RNA quality was assessed on an Agilent 2100 Bioanalyzer. This record comes from a study of T cells in Graves' hyperthyroidism and ophthalmopathy (dated by TCRdb to the late 2010s). About the study as a whole: Peripheral blood samples were taken at initial diagnosis, before any treatment was given. To identify distinguishing TCR V-J signatures, a discovery cohort of some 99 patients was used, comprising 43 with Graves' ophthalmopathy and approximately 58 with stable Graves' hyperthyroidism. Prospective prediction of ophthalmopathy was tested in an independent validation cohort consisting of under 20 hyperthyroidism patients and 15 or so patients who later progressed to ophthalmopathy. The 100 or so discovery patients were divided at random into training and test sets in a 7:3 ratio. The study also compared thyroid tissue and blood T-cell repertoires from a handful of Graves' hyperthyroidism patients. After sampling, hyperthyroidism patients received methimazole starting at 30 mg daily, and ophthalmopathy patients received high-dose intravenous methylprednisolone. The paper describes TCR Vbeta CDR3 sequencing of more than 120 peripheral blood samples, made up of fewer than 50 ophthalmopathy patients, approximately 73 hyperthyroidism patients and 17 progressor patients.

The TCR beta CDR3 regions were amplified from RNA transcripts. The first round of RT-PCR for the TCR CDR3 was performed with the HTBI primer set and the Qiagen OneStep RT-PCR kit. The libraries were constructed in a second round of multiplex PCR and then size-selected and purified. The libraries were sequenced on an Illumina HiSeq2000 using paired-end 100 bp reads. In the authors' own workflow: Raw data were processed with SOAPnuke, discarding reads with adapters, uncalled bases, mean Phred below 15, or no exact constant-primer or identifier match. COPE v1.2.5 was used to merge the high-quality paired reads, and each unique nucleotide sequence was defined as a clonotype. MiTCR v1.1 was used to align the clonotypes against IMGT TRBV, TRBD and TRBJ reference segments. Analysis was restricted to V-J combinations with a frequency above 0.0001, which covered just over 98% of repertoires. A TCS score was defined as the ratio between F50 (clonal expansion) and ExV (chaos), using BLOSUM62-based TCRdist between CDR3 peptides within each V-J. Welch's t-statistics and random forest reduced fewer than 600 V-J features to 13, which were used in a naive Bayes classifier (R e1071). In-frame beta chains were kept once TCRdb had trimmed the public reads at Q25 with fastp and called clones with MiXCR. Each CDR3 protein appears once, grouped with its most common genes and DNA. None of the V and J calls come from the authors' own analysis; TCRdb made them. The sample table shows 250,000 to 400,000 distinct CDR3 sequences, and about 13% are seen once. The ten largest account for 34% of the sample.

V is cut by 1 base and J by 2 bases, and the space between the germline ends is 9 bases. Including the terminal cysteine and phenylalanine, the CDR3 comprises 14 residues. Just CDR3 DNA is preserved here, 42 bases in frame from base 1. The germline V gene yields MGHRA for CDR1 and YSYEKL for CDR2. Beyond this particular receptor, the publication reports: In cross-validation, a model built on a 13 V-J signature told ophthalmopathy apart from stable hyperthyroidism with roughly 87% sensitivity and 81% to 82% specificity, and in testing the same model reached 80%/75%. During validation, the model predicted progression to ophthalmopathy a median of around 7 months ahead of onset, with more than 60% sensitivity and 72% to 85% specificity. No statistical method was used to fix the sample size in advance, and group allocation was not hidden from the investigators. Most expanded thyroid clonotypes (frequency above 0.001) were also found in blood, which suggests that blood repertoires may mirror thyroid immune responses.

The receptor chain draws on TRBV4-1 and TRBJ2-7; the D segment could be TRBD2, given 5 matching bases. Sequencing used blood. The receptor was derived from a woman between 40 and 55 years old with Graves' ophthalmopathy. In nucleotides, the sequence is TGCGCCAGCAGCCAAGGACTACCCCCCTACGAGCAGTACTTC. The encoded protein is CASSQGLPPYEQYF.